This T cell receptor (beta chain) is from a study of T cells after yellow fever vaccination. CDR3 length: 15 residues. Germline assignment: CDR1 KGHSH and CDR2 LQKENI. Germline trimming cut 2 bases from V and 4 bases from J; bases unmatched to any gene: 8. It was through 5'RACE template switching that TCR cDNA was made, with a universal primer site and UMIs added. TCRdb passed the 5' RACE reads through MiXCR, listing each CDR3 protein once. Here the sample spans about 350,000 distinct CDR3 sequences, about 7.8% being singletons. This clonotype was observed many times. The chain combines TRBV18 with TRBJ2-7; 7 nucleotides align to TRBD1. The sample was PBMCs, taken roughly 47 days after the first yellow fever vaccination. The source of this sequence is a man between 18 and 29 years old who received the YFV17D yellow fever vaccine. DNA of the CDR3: TGTGCCAGCTCACCATCTTCCGGGACAGAGTACGAGCAGTACTTC. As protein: CASSPSSGTEYEQYF. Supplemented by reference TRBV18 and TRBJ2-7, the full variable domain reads NAGVMQNPRHLVRRRGQEARLRCSPMKGHSHVYWYRQLPEEGLKFMVYLQKENIIDESGMPKERFSAEFPKEGPSILRIQQVVRGDSAAYFCASSPSSGTEYEQYFGPGTRLTVT.